These 18 T cell receptor beta chains came from one sample sequenced in a study of shared clonotypes between healthy human individuals. This table comes from immunoSEQ multiplex PCR, and its TCRdb copy is limited to in-frame clones, with some not included. The repertoire holds 300,000 or so clones, with around 67% as singletons. The source material was memory CD4+ T cells sorted from blood. Subset of the sample: CD45RA-negative fraction. All receptors derive from a man aged 30 to 45 in good health.

The CDR3 nucleotides read TGCGCCAGCAGCCAAGGGCCCTTCCAGGGGAACACTGAAGCTTTCTTT. As protein: CASSQGPFQGNTEAFF. This chain joins TRBV4-1 and TRBJ1-1; D perhaps matches TRBD1 (5 bases). Germline CDR1 reads MGHRA; CDR2 reads YSYEKL. This CDR3 is 16 amino acids long. The ends were cut back, 1 base at V and 1 base at J, with 13 bases in the middle.

The chain is built from TRBV29-1 and TRBJ2-1; D may correspond to TRBD1 or TRBD2 (6 bases each). Germline CDR1 SQVTM, CDR2 ANQGSEA. V was pared by 7 bases and J by 1 base, with 14 bases between. The CDR3 runs 14 residues. CDR3 sequence reads: CSGLEGVSYNEQFF. CDR3 sequence (DNA): TGCAGCGGCCTGGAGGGGGTATCCTACAATGAGCAGTTCTTC.

Points on this clone: A much larger clone differs from this one at a single base, so this may be a read error. In the same sample, other DNA sequences code for this CDR3. The chain links TRBV7-3 to TRBJ2-3, with 8 nucleotides matching TRBD1. The CDR3 covers 14 residues. Per the germline V gene, CDR1 is SGHTA and CDR2 is FQGTGA. J gave up 3 bases and V 5 bases, and 4 bases lay outside the gene matches. CDR3 DNA sequence: TGTGCCAGCAGCCAGGACAGGGTGACAGATACGCAGTATTTT. It codes for CASSQDRVTDTQYF.

The V gene is TRBV14, the J gene TRBJ1-3; no firm D call. The V end was cut by 3 bases, the J end by 3 bases, with 9 bases between. The CDR3 consists of 14 residues. Germline CDR1 reads SGHDN; CDR2 reads FVKESK. Here the CDR3 DNA reads TGTGCCAGCAGCCAGGTCGGGTTTGGAAACACCATATATTTT. Translation: CASSQVGFGNTIYF.

This clone has more than one count but fewer than ten. The V and J genes are TRBV18 and TRBJ1-4; the D gene is possibly TRBD1 (5 bases). V was trimmed by 6 bases and J by 5 bases, leaving 25 bases between them. CDR1 is KGHSH and CDR2 is LQKENI in the germline V gene. There are 18 residues in the CDR3. CDR3 sequence reads: CASSQRQPEGPENEKLFF. DNA for the CDR3: TGTGCCAGCTCTCAACGACAGCCGGAAGGCCCCGAGAATGAAAAACTGTTTTTT.

The rearrangement joins TRBV7-9 to TRBJ2-5, with unresolved D. CDR3 length equals 13 residues. The V end lost 1 base, the J end lost 5 bases, and 8 bases lay between the germline ends. Germline V lookup: CDR1 SEHNR, CDR2 FQNEAQ (reference sequence). For the CDR3, the DNA is TGTGCCAGCAGCTTAGGGGGTCCTGAGACCCAGTACTTC. It translates to CASSLGGPETQYF.

The J gene is TRBJ2-1, the V gene TRBV7-2; D uncertain. Germline values: CDR1 SGHTA, CDR2 FQGNSA. V was pared by 2 bases and J by 7 bases, with 6 bases between. This CDR3 has 12 residues. CDR3 sequence reads: CASSLPWNEQFF. CDR3 in DNA: TGTGCCAGCAGCTTACCTTGGAATGAGCAGTTCTTC.

V usage is TRBV25-1 and J usage is TRBJ1-4; TRBD1 aligns across 7 bases. Germline V gene sequence: CDR1 MGHDK, CDR2 SYGVNS. V was pared by 5 bases and J by 10 bases, with 4 bases of the junction left unmatched. This CDR3 spans 12 amino acids. CDR3 in DNA: TGTGCCAGCAGTCCAGGGGGAGGAAAACTGTTTTTT. The encoded protein is CASSPGGGKLFF.

This clone was found a few times. The V call is TRBV6-5, the J call TRBJ2-2; TRBD2 might be the D (5 bases). This CDR3 is 14 amino acids long. V shed 1 base and J shed 3 bases, with 6 bases lying between them. In germline, CDR1 is MNHEY, CDR2 SVGAGI. The CDR3 nucleotides read TGTGCCAGCAGTTACTTGGAGGACACCGGGGAGCTGTTTTTT. Its protein is CASSYLEDTGELFF.

This clone was counted a few times. The rearrangement joins TRBV5-6 to TRBJ1-2; D possibly corresponds to TRBD1 (5 bases). CDR1 is SGHDT and CDR2 is YYEEEE in the germline V gene. This CDR3 contains 18 residues. V lost 3 bases to trimming and J lost 4 bases, with 25 bases between them. CDR3 loop: CASSSTARGGVVVYGYTF. In nucleotides, the CDR3 is TGTGCCAGCAGCTCGACCGCAAGGGGTGGTGTAGTGGTCTATGGCTACACCTTC.

This chain uses TRBV5-1 with TRBJ1-1; 10 bases align to TRBD1. From germline, CDR1 is SGHRS and CDR2 YFSETQ. The CDR3 contains 15 residues. V shed 6 bases and J 1 base; nucleotides not matched to a gene: 6. The CDR3 loop is CASTGQGTSNTEAFF. DNA of the CDR3: TGCGCCAGCACGGGACAGGGGACCTCGAACACTGAAGCTTTCTTT.

This clone has just one count. The V call is TRBV19, the J call TRBJ1-2, with D uncertain. This CDR3 spans 13 amino acids. V lost 7 bases to trimming and J lost 5 bases, with 14 bases between them. Germline assignment: CDR1 LNHDA and CDR2 SQIVND (reference sequence). The CDR3 sequence is CASIFAAGYGYTF. CDR3 bases: TGTGCCAGTATCTTCGCCGCCGGATATGGCTACACCTTC.

The V gene is TRBV2, the J gene TRBJ1-2; D uncertain. This CDR3 has 15 residues. V lost 6 bases and J 5 bases, leaving 19 bases between the germline ends. CDR1 is SNHLY and CDR2 is FYNNEI in the germline V gene. The CDR3 sequence: CASRAGSAGGYGYTF. The CDR3 DNA is TGTGCCAGCAGGGCGGGCAGTGCCGGCGGGTATGGCTACACCTTC. Using reference TRBV2 and TRBJ1-2 for the parts outside the CDR3, the full variable domain is EPEVTQTPSHQVTQMGQEVILRCVPISNHLYFYWYRQILGQKVEFLVSFYNNEISEKSEIFDDQFSVERPDGSNFTLKIRSTKLEDSAMYFCASRAGSAGGYGYTFGSGTRLTVV.

This rearrangement joins TRBV30 to TRBJ2-6, with 11 bases lining up with TRBD1. The V gene end was trimmed by 3 bases and the J gene end by 0 bases; junction bases not matched to a gene: 4. From germline, CDR1 is GTSNPN and CDR2 SVGIG (reference sequence). The length of the CDR3 is 17 residues. This chain's CDR3 is CAWRGTGGNSGANVLTF. CDR3 DNA: TGTGCCTGGAGAGGGACAGGGGGAAACTCTGGGGCCAACGTCCTGACTTTC.

The chain is built from TRBV25-1 and TRBJ1-1; TRBD1 agrees at 10 bases. Germline CDR1 MGHDK, CDR2 SYGVNS. This CDR3 is built from 15 residues. The V and J ends lost 3 bases and 3 bases, in that order; junction bases with no gene match: 4. The CDR3 nucleotides read TGTGCCAGCAGTGACGGCGGGACAGGGGACACTGAAGCTTTCTTT. Translation gives CASSDGGTGDTEAFF.

The chain has TRBV7-9 and TRBJ1-4; D gene uncertain. V was clipped by 2 bases and J by 0 bases, with 10 bases between them. In germline, CDR1 is SEHNR, CDR2 FQNEAQ (reference sequence). The CDR3 extends over 16 amino acids. In DNA form, the CDR3 reads TGTGCCAGCAGCTTACGAACGGTTGCAACTAATGAAAAACTGTTTTTT. It specifies CASSLRTVATNEKLFF.

The chain carries TRBV11-2 and TRBJ1-1; the D is unclear. The CDR3 is 15 residues long. CDR1 SGHAT and CDR2 FQNNGV come from the germline V gene. The germline V and J ends were trimmed by 5 bases and 0 bases, with 13 bases remaining between them. This chain's CDR3 is CASSPQYGVNTEAFF. DNA of the CDR3: TGTGCCAGCAGCCCCCAGTACGGGGTGAACACTGAAGCTTTCTTT.

This chain joins TRBV5-1 and TRBJ2-3, with 15 bases that match TRBD2. CDR1 SGHRS and CDR2 YFSETQ come from the germline V gene. Unmatched junction bases numbered 6, after V lost 4 bases and J lost 6 bases. This CDR3 has 16 residues. The CDR3 loop is CASSAGLAGGSDTQYF. Here the CDR3 DNA reads TGCGCCAGCAGCGCCGGACTAGCGGGAGGGTCTGATACGCAGTATTTT.